This T cell receptor (beta chain) appears in the sequencing data of a study of OX40 agonist ivuxolimab in advanced cancers. Study overall: Enrolled patients in dose escalation had cancers that were hepatocellular carcinoma, melanoma, renal cell or head and neck cancer. Study-wide results and limits: Dose levels from 0.1 to 3.0 mg/kg saw CD4+ and CD8+ blood T cells expand clonally by week 6. Patients who responded partially at 0.1-3.0 mg/kg showed clonal expansion ranking among the lowest.

In germline, CDR1 is SGHAT, CDR2 FQNNGV. V trimming: 5 bases; J trimming: 6 bases; junction bases outside the gene matches: 11. The CDR3 is 15 residues long. With regard to this clone: Its specificity is not known.

Assay: immunoSEQ multiplex PCR; the TCRdb copy retains only in-frame clones and omits some. The table includes tens of thousands of clones, approximately 77% detected once. The source was CD4+ or CD8+ T cells sorted from blood, collected in a trial of the OX40 agonist ivuxolimab. The source of this sequence is an adult with an advanced solid tumor such as melanoma, head and neck, liver or kidney cancer. This chain joins TRBV11-2 and TRBJ2-3; the match to TRBD1 covers 7 bases. The CDR3, as DNA: TGTGCCAGCAGCCCTCAGGCGACAGGGTCGGATACGCAGTATTTT. It translates to CASSPQATGSDTQYF. Drawing the rest from reference TRBV11-2 and TRBJ2-3, the complete variable domain is EAGVAQSPRYKIIEKRQSVAFWCNPISGHATLYWYQQILGQGPKLLIQFQNNGVVDDSQLPKDRFSAERLKGVDSTLKIQPAKLEDSAVYLCASSPQATGSDTQYFGPGTRLTVL.